What follows describes a single TCR beta chain. Data came from immunoSEQ multiplex PCR; TCRdb stores just in-frame clones and leaves some out. The table lists roughly 200,000 clones, roughly 77% of them singletons. The sample comes from a study of blood T cell repertoires in COVID-19. About the study: Acute-phase and convalescent COVID-19 samples originated in the United States, Italy and Spain. Sources were T cells, B-cell-depleted T cells, or PBMCs; the material itself was cDNA or gDNA.

Looked up from germline, CDR1 is SGHVS and CDR2 is FNYEAQ. The V and J ends lost 5 bases and 5 bases, in that order; junction bases with no gene match: 8. The CDR3 loop spans 15 amino acids. The receptor was derived from a woman aged 40 to 50 with COVID-19, enrolled during active disease. This chain joins TRBV7-6 and TRBJ2-2; 7 bases are shared with TRBD1. Material: peripheral blood. The CDR3 is CASSVLTGATGELFF. CDR3 sequence (DNA): TGTGCCAGCAGCGTTCTTACAGGGGCGACCGGGGAGCTGTTTTTT.